The 14 T cell receptor beta chains given below trace back to one sample, sequenced in a study of blood T cells in healthy people across ages. The use of a sample-barcoded 5' primer and a J-beta primer mix characterized a second PCR of about 7 to 12 cycles. TCRdb re-analysed the 5' RACE reads in MiXCR, keeping a single row per CDR3 protein. The sample has just over 1 million distinct CDR3 sequences, roughly 45% seen once. Sequencing used blood. The receptors were sampled from an older woman in good health.

This chain links TRBV2 with TRBJ1-2, with unresolved D. Germline assignment: CDR1 SNHLY and CDR2 FYNNEI. The CDR3 loop spans 11 amino acids. V lost 8 bases and J lost 8, with 12 bases in between. DNA of the CDR3: TGTGCCAGCCAGAGGTCGTGGGGCTACACCTTC. Protein: CASQRSWGYTF. The entire variable domain, with the rest obtained from reference TRBV2 and TRBJ1-2, is as follows: EPEVTQTPSHQVTQMGQEVILRCVPISNHLYFYWYRQILGQKVEFLVSFYNNEISEKSEIFDDQFSVERPDGSNFTLKIRSTKLEDSAMYFCASQRSWGYTFGSGTRLTVV.

This clonotype was counted between two and nine times. The gene calls are TRBV15 and TRBJ2-5, with TRBD2 as a possible D gene (5 bases). Trimming removed 5 bases at V and 1 base at J, with 11 bases between. Germline lookup yields CDR1 LNHNV and CDR2 YYDKDF (reference sequence). The CDR3 extends over 14 amino acids. The CDR3 is CATSGRGSQETQYF. The DNA of the CDR3 is TGTGCCACCAGCGGCCGAGGGAGCCAAGAGACCCAGTACTTC.

This clonotype was observed a few times. The chain joins TRBV3-1 to TRBJ2-1, with TRBD2 matching over 15 bases. The length of the CDR3 is 19 residues. The germline V gene encodes CDR1 LGHDT and CDR2 YNNKEL (reference sequence). Trimming removed 4 bases from V and 3 bases from J; junction bases left unmatched: 10. CDR3 in amino acids: CASSRSGLAGGVVYNEQFF. CDR3 sequence (DNA): TGTGCCAGCAGCCGATCGGGACTAGCGGGAGGAGTCGTCTACAATGAGCAGTTCTTC.

The V gene is TRBV6-5, the J gene TRBJ1-1, with D possibly TRBD1 on 6 matching bases. The CDR3 is made up of 17 amino acids. V lost 4 bases to trimming and J lost 1 base, with 19 bases between them. The germline gives CDR1 MNHEY, CDR2 SVGAGI. CDR3 amino acids: CASSSYVWTAENTEAFF. DNA for the CDR3: TGTGCCAGCAGTTCGTACGTTTGGACAGCTGAGAACACTGAAGCTTTCTTT.

V gene TRBV5-1 combines with J gene TRBJ2-1; D not certain. Germline loops: CDR1 SGHRS, CDR2 YFSETQ. V lost 4 bases and J 5 bases, leaving 10 bases between the germline ends. This CDR3 is built from 13 residues. The CDR3 region is CASSLPTHNEQFF. Here the CDR3 DNA reads TGCGCCAGCAGCCTCCCGACCCACAATGAGCAGTTCTTC.

This clonotype was seen more than once but under ten times. V is TRBV27 and J is TRBJ1-2; maybe TRBD1 (6 bases). This CDR3 region has 16 residues. Looked up from germline, CDR1 is MNHEY and CDR2 is SMNVEV (reference sequence). Deletions cut 2 bases from V and 5 bases from J, with 18 bases between. The CDR3 DNA is TGTGCCAGCAGTTTAAGCCACAGGGCCCTTAGGTATGGCTACACCTTC. Its protein product is CASSLSHRALRYGYTF.

The chain is built from TRBV2 and TRBJ2-3; D ambiguous. Trimming stripped 5 bases from V and 0 bases from J, with 9 bases between. CDR3 length: 14 residues. CDR1 and CDR2 from the germline V gene are SNHLY and FYNNEI. CDR3 DNA sequence: TGTGCCAGCAGTACCGGAATGAGCACAGATACGCAGTATTTT. It translates to CASSTGMSTDTQYF. The whole variable domain, remainder taken from reference TRBV2 and TRBJ2-3, is EPEVTQTPSHQVTQMGQEVILRCVPISNHLYFYWYRQILGQKVEFLVSFYNNEISEKSEIFDDQFSVERPDGSNFTLKIRSTKLEDSAMYFCASSTGMSTDTQYFGPGTRLTVL.

The chain links TRBV6-1 to TRBJ2-5; TRBD2 matches at 10 bases. The germline V gene encodes CDR1 MNHNS and CDR2 SASEGT. With 5 bases clipped from V and 1 base from J, the junction kept 13 bases outside the gene matches. The CDR3 contains 18 residues. Here the CDR3 reads CASSPHISGRSFQETQYF. As DNA, the CDR3 is TGTGCCAGCAGTCCACATATTAGCGGGAGGTCATTCCAAGAGACCCAGTACTTC.

CDR3 protein: CASSPPRLGPRTDTQYF. DNA of the CDR3: TGTGCCAGCAGCCCTCCGAGACTAGGGCCCCGCACAGATACGCAGTATTTT. The chain links TRBV11-2 to TRBJ2-3; D is possibly TRBD2 (6 bases). The CDR3 loop spans 17 amino acids. V was trimmed by 5 bases and J by 1 base, leaving 19 bases between them. Germline CDR1 is SGHAT and CDR2 is FQNNGV.

The V gene is TRBV6-1, the J gene TRBJ1-2; a possible D gene is TRBD1 (6 bases). The ends were cut back, 6 bases at V and 3 bases at J, with 17 bases in the middle. The germline V gene encodes CDR1 MNHNS and CDR2 SASEGT. There are 15 residues in the CDR3. The CDR3 sequence: CASSPTGTPYYGYTF. DNA for the CDR3: TGTGCCAGCAGCCCAACCGGGACACCATACTATGGCTACACCTTC.

The gene calls are TRBV28 and TRBJ2-7, with D unclear. There are 14 residues in the CDR3. Germline CDR1 MDHEN, CDR2 SYDVKM. V gave up 3 bases and J gave up 2 bases, with 11 bases separating them. CDR3 amino acids: CASSFGQVTYEQYF. For the CDR3, the DNA is TGTGCCAGCAGTTTTGGGCAGGTTACCTACGAGCAGTACTTC.

The sample holds one count of this clonotype. The V call is TRBV28, the J call TRBJ2-6; tentative D call: TRBD2 (6 bases). With 2 bases removed from V and 2 bases from J, the gap between germline ends came to 13 bases. This CDR3 is built from 17 residues. Germline assignment: CDR1 MDHEN and CDR2 SYDVKM. CDR3 residues: CASSLVEGRPGANVLTF. The CDR3 DNA reads TGTGCCAGCAGTTTAGTAGAGGGGAGGCCTGGGGCCAACGTCCTGACTTTC.

V usage is TRBV5-5 and J usage is TRBJ1-1, with no clear D. The germline gives CDR1 SGHKS, CDR2 YYEKEE (reference sequence). Trimming left V 2 bases short and J 4 bases short, with 9 bases between. This CDR3 is built from 13 residues. CDR3 nucleotide sequence: TGTGCCAGCAGCTTTCCGGGGTCCACTGAAGCTTTCTTT. The encoded protein is CASSFPGSTEAFF.

This clonotype was seen a single time. V and J are TRBV12-3 or TRBV12-4 and TRBJ2-3; TRBD2 aligns across 12 bases. V was pared by 7 bases and J by 0 bases, with 11 bases of the junction left unmatched. The CDR3 runs 18 residues. The CDR3 sequence: CASTWTSGAQFSTDTQYF. Written as DNA, the CDR3 is TGTGCCAGCACCTGGACTAGCGGGGCTCAGTTTAGCACAGATACGCAGTATTTT.